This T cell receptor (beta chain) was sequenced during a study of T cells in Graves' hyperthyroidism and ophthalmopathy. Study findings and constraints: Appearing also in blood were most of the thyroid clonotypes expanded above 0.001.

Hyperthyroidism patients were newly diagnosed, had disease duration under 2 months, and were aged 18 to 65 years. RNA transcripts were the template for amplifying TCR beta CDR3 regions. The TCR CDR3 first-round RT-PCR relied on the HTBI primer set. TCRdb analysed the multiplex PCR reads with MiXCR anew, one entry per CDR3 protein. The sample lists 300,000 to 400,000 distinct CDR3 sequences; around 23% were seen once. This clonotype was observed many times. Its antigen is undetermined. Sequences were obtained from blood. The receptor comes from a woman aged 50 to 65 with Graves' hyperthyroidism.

The CDR3 sequence: CASTGTGGKPLNTEAFF. CDR3 in DNA: TGTGCCAGCACCGGGACAGGGGGGAAACCTCTGAACACTGAAGCTTTCTTT. The rearrangement uses TRBV6-1 and TRBJ1-1; 11 nucleotides align to TRBD1. CDR3 size: 17 residues. Germline values: CDR1 MNHNS, CDR2 SASEGT. The V and J ends lost 7 bases and 0 bases, in that order; junction bases with no gene match: 10.